This TCR beta chain was observed in a study of OX40 agonist ivuxolimab in advanced cancers. Points on this clone: Its antigen is unidentified.

Clones were sequenced by immunoSEQ multiplex PCR, and TCRdb holds only the in-frame ones, with some missing. The profile shows more than 45,000 clones, more than 70% of them singletons. Study-level results: Nonresponders included some who also had low normalized T-cell clonal expansion.

There are 16 residues in the CDR3. Germline CDR1 SGHTA, CDR2 FQGTGA. This chain uses TRBV7-3 with TRBJ2-5, with D possibly matching TRBD1 (6 bases). The J call is in doubt because the DNA end fits TRBJ2-7 better. Sequenced material: CD4+ or CD8+ T cells sorted from blood, taken in a trial of the OX40 agonist ivuxolimab. The TCR originated in an adult with an advanced solid tumor such as melanoma, head and neck, liver or kidney cancer. CDR3 coding DNA: TGTGCCAGCAGCTCATACCCTAGGACAGCGAGCCACGAGCAGTACTTC. It codes for CASSSYPRTASHEQYF.